Following are 13 T cell receptor beta chains from one sample sequenced in a study of T cell responses to AZD1222 COVID-19 vaccine (dated by TCRdb to the early 2020s). The library relied on the immunoSEQ multiplex PCR assay. Entries here come from immuneACCESS through TCRdb and include only in-frame sequences with V and J called. Some clones fail to appear in such tables; in the studies checked, an unresolved V gene covers under half of the shortfall, and the cause of the remainder is unknown. The sample table records approximately 150,000 clones; 85% to 95% of these occur just once. The ten largest account for about 1% of the sample. Interpreted using the paper, the time point label stands for: baseline before first vaccination. The specimen comprised peripheral blood, sampled on day 0 of AZD1222 vaccination. The receptors were gathered from an adult in good health.

The chain recombines TRBV4-2 with TRBJ1-2, with D unclear. The CDR3 sequence is 15 residues long. Germline lookup yields CDR1 LGHNA and CDR2 YNFKEQ. With 4 bases removed from V and 5 bases from J, the gap between germline ends came to 17 bases. The CDR3 DNA reads as TGTGCCAGCAGCCCCGGACGTACACCTATGTATGGCTACACCTTC. Translation: CASSPGRTPMYGYTF.

V and J are TRBV5-1 and TRBJ1-1, with a weak D call TRBD1 (6 bases). Germline V gene data show CDR1 as SGHRS and CDR2 as YFSETQ. V lost 2 bases and J 1 base, leaving 12 bases between the germline ends. The CDR3 length is 15 residues. CDR3 residues: CASSFGGLGNTEAFF. In DNA form, the CDR3 reads TGCGCCAGCAGCTTCGGGGGGCTTGGGAACACTGAAGCTTTCTTT.

The chain is built from TRBV15 and TRBJ1-1; unclear D gene. The CDR3 has 15 residues. CDR1 and CDR2 (germline): LNHNV, YYDKDF (reference sequence). V gave up 0 bases and J gave up 1 base, with 9 bases separating them. The CDR3 loop reads CATSREGSPNTEAFF. CDR3 coding DNA: TGTGCCACCAGCAGAGAAGGTAGTCCGAACACTGAAGCTTTCTTT.

The chain combines TRBV6-2 or TRBV6-3 with TRBJ1-1; no definite D call. Germline CDR1 MNHEY, CDR2 SVGEGT. V dropped 4 bases and J dropped 1 base, with 7 bases sitting between them. This CDR3 contains 13 residues. The CDR3 loop is CASSSDPNTEAFF. CDR3 coding DNA: TGTGCCAGCAGTTCCGACCCGAACACTGAAGCTTTCTTT.

The gene calls are TRBV3-1 (or the pseudogene TRBV3-2) and TRBJ2-3, with TRBD2 matching 8 bases. Germline trimming cut 4 bases from V and 1 base from J; bases unmatched to any gene: 1. Germline V CDR1 and CDR2: LGHDT, YNNKEL (reference sequence). The CDR3 extends over 14 amino acids. This CDR3 is CASSLGGGTDTQYF. The CDR3 coding sequence is TGTGCCAGCAGCCTCGGGGGGGGCACAGATACGCAGTATTTT.

This chain links TRBV15 with TRBJ2-5; D call uncertain. Trimming shortened V by 0 bases and J by 5 bases, and 7 bases separated the two germline ends. The CDR3 extends over 13 amino acids. Germline loops: CDR1 LNHNV, CDR2 YYDKDF (reference sequence). DNA of the CDR3: TGTGCCACCAGCAGAGATCCCCTTGAGACCCAGTACTTC. Its protein is CATSRDPLETQYF. Using reference TRBV15 and TRBJ2-5 for the parts outside the CDR3, the full variable domain is DAMVIQNPRYQVTQFGKPVTLSCSQTLNHNVMYWYQQKSSQAPKLLFHYYDKDFNNEADTPDNFQSRRPNTSFCFLDIRSPGLGDTAMYLCATSRDPLETQYFGPGTRLLVL.

This chain connects TRBV21-1 to TRBJ1-2. TRBV21-1 counts as a pseudogene. The CDR3 is 13 residues long. CDR3 nucleotides: TGTGCCAGCAGCGCCCAGGGTAGGGACGGCTACACCTTC. It encodes CASSAQGRDGYTF.

The V call is TRBV5-4, the J call TRBJ1-6; D perhaps matches TRBD1 (6 bases). Germline CDR1 and CDR2: SGHNT and YYREEE (reference sequence). The CDR3 sequence is 15 residues long. V lost 1 base and J 7 bases, leaving 12 bases between the germline ends. This CDR3 is CASSLSTGENSPLHF. The CDR3 nucleotides are TGTGCCAGCAGCTTGTCGACAGGAGAGAATTCACCCCTCCACTTT.

This rearrangement joins TRBV18 to TRBJ1-1, with D possibly matching TRBD1 (5 bases). Trimming pared 5 bases from V and 1 base from J, leaving 14 bases between. Germline V gives CDR1 KGHSH, CDR2 LQKENI. This CDR3 is 15 amino acids long. CDR3 nucleotides: TGTGCCAGCTCAATTCAAGGGGTACGGAACACTGAAGCTTTCTTT. Encoded protein: CASSIQGVRNTEAFF.

This chain joins TRBV6-5 and TRBJ1-1; D is unresolved. Germline CDR1 MNHEY, CDR2 SVGAGI. V lost 0 bases and J lost 2, with 10 bases in between. The CDR3 has 15 residues. Here the CDR3 reads CASSYSKGGNTEAFF. CDR3 nucleotide sequence: TGTGCCAGCAGTTACTCGAAGGGAGGAAACACTGAAGCTTTCTTT.

The chain recombines TRBV18 with TRBJ1-3; D not resolved. V lost 6 bases, J lost 0 bases, and 15 bases lay in between. The CDR3 runs 16 residues. Germline V lookup: CDR1 KGHSH, CDR2 LQKENI. CDR3 protein: CASSPLLAGSGNTIYF. CDR3 in DNA: TGTGCCAGCTCTCCTCTCCTTGCAGGCTCTGGAAACACCATATATTTT. The full variable domain, with the rest looked up from reference TRBV18 and TRBJ1-3, is NAGVMQNPRHLVRRRGQEARLRCSPMKGHSHVYWYRQLPEEGLKFMVYLQKENIIDESGMPKERFSAEFPKEGPSILRIQQVVRGDSAAYFCASSPLLAGSGNTIYFGEGSWLTVV.

The chain recombines TRBV28 with TRBJ2-7, with 11 bases matching TRBD1. Germline V gene sequence: CDR1 MDHEN, CDR2 SYDVKM. Trimming removed 5 bases from V and 6 bases from J; junction bases left unmatched: 9. CDR3 size: 15 residues. The DNA of the CDR3 is TGTGCCAGCAGTGTCAAAGGACAGGGGGCTTCCGAGCAGTACTTC. Its protein is CASSVKGQGASEQYF.

The sample holds a few counts of this clone. The gene calls are TRBV10-3 and TRBJ1-1; no firm D call. The CDR3 extends over 14 amino acids. The V end lost 4 bases, the J end lost 1 base, and 10 bases lay between the germline ends. Germline lookup yields CDR1 ENHRY and CDR2 SYGVKD. The CDR3 sequence is CAISAVGGNTEAFF. The CDR3 DNA is TGTGCCATCAGTGCTGTGGGAGGGAACACTGAAGCTTTCTTT.